This T cell receptor beta chain appears in the sequencing data of a study of blood T cell repertoires in COVID-19. Looking at the study overall: Sites in the United States, Italy and Spain provided acute and convalescent COVID-19 samples. In each case, the material was cDNA or gDNA derived from T cells, B-cell-depleted T cells, or PBMCs.

The CDR3 length is 22 residues. Germline CDR1 and CDR2: MDHEN and SYDVKM. V shed 2 bases, J shed 2 bases, and the junction held 21 bases outside the gene matches. Enrolled during active infection, Seattle patients were then followed longitudinally. This clone came up once. Study processing details: Scientists estimated how many nucleated cells there were by amplifying reference gene primers. Assay used: immunoSEQ multiplex PCR; TCRdb lists only in-frame clones, some missing. The DNA gave D and trimming, while V, J and clone size come from that table. The table has about 130,000 clones, about four fifths seen once.

The V call is TRBV28, the J call TRBJ1-5, with 10 bases identical to TRBD1. Material for sequencing was peripheral blood. This clonotype was sampled from a woman between 70 and 85 years old with COVID-19, enrolled during active disease. CDR3 sequence (DNA): TGTGCCAGCAGTTTAGGCGGGACAGGGGTAACGACGTGGCTTTACGGCAATCAGCCCCAGCATTTT. This encodes CASSLGGTGVTTWLYGNQPQHF.